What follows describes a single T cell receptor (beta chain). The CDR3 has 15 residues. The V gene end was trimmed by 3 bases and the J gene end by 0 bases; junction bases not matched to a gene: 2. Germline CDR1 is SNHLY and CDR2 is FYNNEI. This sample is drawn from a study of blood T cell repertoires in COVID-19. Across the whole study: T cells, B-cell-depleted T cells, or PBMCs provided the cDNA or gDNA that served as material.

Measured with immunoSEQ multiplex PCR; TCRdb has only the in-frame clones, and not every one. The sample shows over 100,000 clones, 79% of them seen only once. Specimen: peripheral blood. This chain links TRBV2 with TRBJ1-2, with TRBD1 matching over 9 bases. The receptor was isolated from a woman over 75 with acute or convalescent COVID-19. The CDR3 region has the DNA TGTGCCAGCAGTGAGACAGGGGGGTCTAACTATGGCTACACCTTC. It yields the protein CASSETGGSNYGYTF.